The rows below give T cell receptor beta chains drawn from one sample of a study of blood T cell repertoires in COVID-19. Sequenced by immunoSEQ multiplex PCR; TCRdb stores in-frame clones only, minus some. The table has roughly 45,000 clones, roughly 83% seen once. What was sequenced was peripheral blood. These TCRs come from a man aged 45 to 65 with active COVID-19. Each CDR3 is given with its conserved first and last residue. The D gene is left open where the match is weak. Not all rows give a size; the values are once, few, many and, for expanded clones, a class.

d_gene	abundance	v_gene	j_gene	CDR3aa	CDR3nt
-	-	TRBV11-2	TRBJ1-2	CASSLADGYTF	TGTGCCAGCAGCTTAGCGGATGGCTACACCTTC
-	-	TRBV4-3	TRBJ1-3	CASSPGQAVKGNTIYF	TGCGCCAGCAGCCCTGGGCAGGCCGTGAAAGGAAACACCATATATTTT
-	-	TRBV20-1	TRBJ2-1	CSASSRVLRDEQFF	TGCAGTGCTAGTTCCAGGGTCCTGCGCGATGAGCAGTTCTTC
TRBD2	-	TRBV9	TRBJ2-1	CASSVDSGGLYNEQFF	TGTGCCAGCAGCGTGGATAGCGGGGGGCTTTACAATGAGCAGTTCTTC
TRBD1	-	TRBV24-1	TRBJ2-7	CATSERRDRGYYEQYF	TGTGCCACCAGTGAGCGCCGGGACAGGGGATACTACGAGCAGTACTTC
TRBD2	-	TRBV5-1	TRBJ2-3	CASSSRTSSSTDTQYF	TGCGCCAGCAGCTCGAGGACTAGCAGTAGCACAGATACGCAGTATTTT
TRBD2	-	TRBV5-1	TRBJ2-1	CASSLALAGYDEQFF	TGCGCCAGCAGCTTAGCCCTAGCGGGGTATGATGAGCAGTTCTTC
-	-	TRBV20-1	TRBJ2-5	CSASRSGQETQYF	TGCAGTGCTAGTAGGTCAGGCCAAGAGACCCAGTACTTC
-	-	TRBV21-1	TRBJ1-2	CASSKSAARQGAVYGYTF	TGTGCCAGCAGCAAATCAGCCGCTCGACAGGGGGCGGTCTATGGCTACACCTTC
-	-	TRBV2	TRBJ1-1	CASSEWGVEAFF	TGTGCCAGCAGTGAATGGGGGGTCGAAGCTTTCTTT
TRBD2	-	TRBV13	TRBJ2-1	CASSLGLGGVNNEQFF	TGTGCCAGCAGCTTAGGCCTCGGGGGGGTGAACAATGAGCAGTTCTTC
TRBD2	-	TRBV19	TRBJ2-1	CASSIDQRGLGYNEQFF	TGTGCCAGTAGTATAGACCAGCGGGGTTTGGGTTACAATGAGCAGTTCTTC
TRBD1	-	TRBV2	TRBJ1-2	CASSDLSTGGGYTF	TGTGCCAGCAGTGACCTTTCGACAGGGGGTGGCTACACCTTC
TRBD1	once	TRBV5-5	TRBJ2-5	CASSLYGTGETQYF	TGTGCCAGCAGCTTGTATGGGACAGGGGAGACCCAGTACTTC
TRBD2	-	TRBV3-1/TRBV3-2	TRBJ2-1	CASRRLAGVNEQFF	TGTGCCAGCCGAAGACTAGCGGGGGTCAATGAGCAGTTCTTC
TRBD2	few	TRBV7-8	TRBJ2-7	CASSPGEVAGGATAYEQYF	TGTGCCAGCAGCCCAGGGGAGGTAGCGGGGGGCGCGACCGCCTACGAGCAGTACTTC
-	-	TRBV6-5	TRBJ2-1	CASSYLFSSFNEQFF	TGTGCCAGCAGTTACCTTTTCTCCTCTTTCAATGAGCAGTTCTTC
-	-	TRBV20-1	TRBJ2-2	CSAGGEIPGELFF	TGCAGTGCTGGTGGGGAGATACCCGGGGAGCTGTTTTTT
-	-	TRBV5-1	TRBJ2-1	CASSPRQNNEQFF	TGCGCCAGCAGCCCCCGACAGAACAATGAGCAGTTCTTC
-	-	TRBV28	TRBJ1-5	CAIHTGSHQPQHF	TGTGCCATCCATACAGGGTCGCATCAGCCCCAGCATTTT
TRBD2	-	TRBV4-2	TRBJ2-1	CASSQDPAGSTNEQFF	TGTGCCAGCAGCCAAGATCCAGCGGGGTCAACCAATGAGCAGTTCTTC
TRBD1	-	TRBV6-5	TRBJ2-4	CASRGQGASYIQYF	TGTGCCAGCAGGGGACAGGGGGCCTCGTACATTCAGTACTTC
-	-	TRBV6-4	TRBJ1-2	CASSAGQNYGYTF	TGTGCCAGCAGTGCCGGACAGAACTATGGCTACACCTTC
-	-	TRBV6-5	TRBJ2-6	CASSQGHSGANVLTF	TGTGCCAGCAGTCAGGGACACTCTGGGGCCAACGTCCTGACTTTC
TRBD1	-	TRBV23-1	TRBJ1-6	CAKQSIGTGRIPGTYNSPLHF	TGCGCCAAGCAGTCAATCGGGACAGGTCGAATCCCGGGCACCTATAATTCACCCCTCCACTTT
TRBD1	-	TRBV9	TRBJ1-3	CASSVHSTGTGNTIYF	TGTGCCAGCAGCGTCCACTCGACAGGGACTGGAAACACCATATATTTT
-	-	TRBV24-1	TRBJ2-1	CATSGAEGLNEQFF	TGTGCCACCAGTGGGGCAGAGGGATTAAATGAGCAGTTCTTC
TRBD1	few	TRBV6-5	TRBJ1-5	CASSSRTGGNQPQHF	TGTGCCAGCAGTTCCCGGACAGGGGGCAATCAGCCCCAGCATTTT
-	-	TRBV27	TRBJ2-1	CASSFGGSSYNEQFF	TGTGCCAGCAGTTTTGGGGGGAGCTCCTACAATGAGCAGTTCTTC
TRBD1	-	TRBV11-2	TRBJ2-5	CASSLARQGVRQETQYF	TGTGCCAGCAGCTTAGCCCGACAGGGGGTCAGACAAGAGACCCAGTACTTC